This T cell receptor (beta chain) derives from a study of blood T cell repertoires in COVID-19. Study in general: There were acute and convalescent COVID-19 samples, and they came from the United States, Italy and Spain. T cells, B-cell-depleted T cells, or PBMCs provided the cDNA or gDNA that served as material.

CDR1 is PRHDT, CDR2 FYEKMQ, per germline (reference sequence). The CDR3 covers 14 residues. Trimming took 5 bases from V and 2 from J, leaving 11 bases between them. Authors' data handling: Reference gene primer amplification gave nucleated cell count estimates. The table came from immunoSEQ multiplex PCR; TCRdb's copy has only in-frame clones and leaves some out. V and J calls and clone size are those listed in that table; D and trimming were worked out from the DNA. This sample carries roughly 120,000 clones, 82% of them seen once, and the ten largest clones take roughly an eighth. The sequencing input was peripheral blood. This chain uses TRBV13 with TRBJ2-3, with D unresolved. This TCR was recovered from a human donor in a cohort sampled during active COVID-19. This chain's CDR3 is CASSATAFTDTQYF. CDR3 DNA sequence: TGTGCCAGCAGCGCAACAGCCTTCACAGATACGCAGTATTTT.